The 20 T cell receptor beta chains presented below share a single source sample, sequenced in a study of blood T cell repertoires in COVID-19. Profiled with immunoSEQ multiplex PCR; TCRdb holds only in-frame clones, not every one. The table lists some 190,000 clones, about 80% of them singletons. Sequencing input: peripheral blood. All receptors derive from an older woman with COVID-19, enrolled during active disease.

The chain joins TRBV2 to TRBJ2-7; weak D call: TRBD1 (6 bases). Trimming took 6 bases from V and 4 from J, leaving 16 bases between them. Germline CDR1 SNHLY, CDR2 FYNNEI. There are 14 residues in the CDR3. CDR3 sequence: CASRGASGPYEQYV. The CDR3 nucleotides read TGTGCCAGCAGGGGGGCCTCGGGCCCTTACGAGCAGTACGTC.

The CDR3 DNA sequence: TGCGCCAGCACCCAAACAGGGGGCATTAACTATGGCTACACCTTC. Translated, it gives CASTQTGGINYGYTF. The chain has TRBV5-1 and TRBJ1-2, with 9 bases identical to TRBD1. The germline V gene encodes CDR1 SGHRS and CDR2 YFSETQ. The CDR3 is made up of 15 amino acids. Losses at the gene ends were 6 bases for V and 1 base for J; bases not matched to a gene: 7.

The CDR3 region has the DNA TGTGCCAGCAGCCAAGTCCCCAGGACTAACTTTATGAACACTGAAGCTTTCTTT. Encoded protein: CASSQVPRTNFMNTEAFF. V usage is TRBV3-1 (or the pseudogene TRBV3-2) and J usage is TRBJ1-1, with D uncertain. From germline, CDR1 is LGHDT and CDR2 YNNKEL (reference sequence). The CDR3 sequence is 18 residues long. The V end was cut by 1 base, the J end by 0 bases, with 18 bases between.

This clone was detected a few times. V gene TRBV5-1 combines with J gene TRBJ2-2; D is unresolved. V was shortened by 3 bases and J by 2 bases, with 11 bases between the two germline ends. The CDR3 spans 15 residues. The germline CDR1 and CDR2 sequences are SGHRS and YFSETQ. CDR3 sequence (DNA): TGCGCCAGCAGCTATCGCCGAGTTAACACCGGGGAGCTGTTTTTT. This gives the protein CASSYRRVNTGELFF.

This chain uses TRBV2 with TRBJ2-7; 9 bases match TRBD1. After removal of 4 bases from V and 4 bases from J, the junction contained 5 bases not matched to a gene. The CDR3 spans 14 residues. Germline V gene lookup returns CDR1 SNHLY and CDR2 FYNNEI. The CDR3 sequence is CASSVGQGLYEQYF. In nucleotides, the CDR3 is TGTGCCAGCAGTGTTGGACAGGGGTTGTACGAGCAGTACTTC.

This clone was observed a few times. The chain recombines TRBV28 with TRBJ1-1; possibly TRBD1 for D (5 bases). The CDR3 has 17 amino acids. Germline V gene data show CDR1 as MDHEN and CDR2 as SYDVKM. With 5 bases removed from V and 6 bases from J, the gap between germline ends came to 25 bases. The DNA for the CDR3 is TGTGCCAGCAGTCCCCGGATCAGGGCCGGTCACCAAGCTGAAGCTTTCTTT. This translates into CASSPRIRAGHQAEAFF.

The chain has TRBV3-1 (or the pseudogene TRBV3-2) and TRBJ1-5; 9 positions match TRBD1. Germline CDR1 LGHDT, CDR2 YNNKEL (reference sequence). The trim removed 4 bases at V and 4 bases at J, leaving 5 bases unmatched. The CDR3 runs 15 residues. The CDR3 sequence is CASSPTGGGNQPQHF. Written as DNA, the CDR3 is TGTGCCAGCAGCCCGACAGGGGGTGGTAATCAGCCCCAGCATTTT.

The chain joins TRBV6-9 to TRBJ1-3; 8 nucleotides agree with TRBD1. Unmatched junction bases numbered 6, after V lost 5 bases and J lost 0 bases. Germline-derived CDR1 and CDR2 are MNHGY and SVAAGI. This CDR3 region has 16 residues. The CDR3 protein is CASSRDRTVSGNTIYF. CDR3 in DNA: TGTGCCAGCAGTCGGGACAGGACCGTCTCTGGAAACACCATATATTTT.

The chain links TRBV28 to TRBJ1-1, with D tentatively TRBD1 (6 bases). V was shortened by 4 bases and J by 11 bases, with 11 bases between the two germline ends. The CDR3 length is 11 residues. In germline, CDR1 is MDHEN, CDR2 SYDVKM. CDR3 amino acids: CASSWAGGAFF. The DNA of the CDR3 is TGTGCCAGCAGTTGGGCGGGGGGCGCTTTCTTT.

V and J are TRBV6-2 or TRBV6-3 and TRBJ1-2; no clear D. The CDR3 consists of 11 residues. In germline, CDR1 is MNHEY, CDR2 SVGEGT. V was pared by 2 bases and J by 4 bases, with 2 bases between. The CDR3 is CASSYLYGYTF. As DNA, the CDR3 is TGTGCCAGCAGTTACCTCTATGGCTACACCTTC.

Only a few counts were recorded for this clone. DNA of the CDR3: TGTGCCAGCACCTCCCTGCTGGCAGGGGAACCTACCTTC. Residues: CASTSLLAGEPTF. The chain employs TRBV27 and TRBJ1-2, with TRBD1 as a possible D gene (6 bases). Per the germline V gene, CDR1 is MNHEY and CDR2 is SMNVEV (reference sequence). The CDR3 has 13 residues. V dropped 7 bases and J dropped 14 bases, with 23 bases sitting between them.

The rearrangement uses TRBV4-3 and TRBJ2-2, with 11 bases that match TRBD2. With 4 bases clipped from V and 6 bases from J, the junction kept 10 bases outside the gene matches. CDR1 LGHNA and CDR2 YSLEER come from the germline V gene. The CDR3 loop spans 17 amino acids. CDR3 loop: CASSRSLAGGMAGELFF. DNA for the CDR3: TGCGCCAGCAGCCGGAGCTTAGCGGGAGGGATGGCCGGGGAGCTGTTTTTT.

The chain combines TRBV19 with TRBJ1-5; D remains ambiguous. CDR3 size: 17 residues. The V gene lost 2 bases and the J gene lost 2 bases, with 16 bases spanning the gap. CDR1 and CDR2 (germline): LNHDA, SQIVND (reference sequence). The CDR3 DNA is TGTGCCAGTAGTATACCCCGGTCCGCGGCGGGCAATCAGCCCCAGCATTTT. It translates to CASSIPRSAAGNQPQHF.

This clone was recorded many times. This chain uses TRBV29-1 with TRBJ2-7, with 7 bases that match TRBD2. Germline V lookup: CDR1 SQVTM, CDR2 ANQGSEA. This CDR3 comprises 12 residues. Trimming took 6 bases from V and 1 from J; bases not matched to a gene: 3. DNA of the CDR3: TGCAGCGTGGGGGGAGGGTCCTACGAGCAGTACTTC. Translated, it gives CSVGGGSYEQYF.

For this clone: Other DNA sequences within the sample encode an identical CDR3. The chain employs TRBV7-2 and TRBJ1-1; D is ambiguous. The V gene's germline CDR1 is SGHTA and CDR2 FQGNSA. CDR3 size: 13 residues. V lost 1 base and J 4 bases, leaving 7 bases between the germline ends. Here the CDR3 reads CASSLGGSTEAFF. The CDR3 bases are TGTGCCAGCAGCTTAGGAGGGAGCACTGAAGCTTTCTTT.

The J gene is TRBJ1-1, the V gene TRBV29-1, with D perhaps TRBD1 (5 bases). This CDR3 is built from 14 residues. V lost 4 bases and J 1 base, leaving 13 bases between the germline ends. CDR1 is SQVTM and CDR2 is ANQGSEA in the germline V gene. CDR3 protein: CSVVRGQGNTEAFF. The CDR3 bases are TGCAGCGTTGTACGAGGTCAGGGGAACACTGAAGCTTTCTTT.

This clone showed up just a few times. This sequence joins TRBV3-1 (or the pseudogene TRBV3-2) and TRBJ2-1, with TRBD2 matching 9 bases. Germline CDR1 and CDR2: LGHDT and YNNKEL (reference sequence). With 4 bases clipped from V and 4 bases from J, the junction kept 8 bases outside the gene matches. The CDR3 length is 16 residues. CDR3 region: CASSPQTSGPYNEQFF. In nucleotides, the CDR3 is TGTGCCAGCAGCCCTCAAACTAGCGGGCCGTACAATGAGCAGTTCTTC.

The J gene is TRBJ1-2, the V gene TRBV9; 7 nucleotides agree with TRBD1. Germline CDR1 SGDLS, CDR2 YYNGEE. The V and J ends lost 3 bases and 4 bases, in that order; junction bases with no gene match: 6. The CDR3 contains 14 residues. The CDR3 nucleotides are TGTGCCAGCAGCGCCACGGACAGGCTCTATGGCTACACCTTC. Amino acids: CASSATDRLYGYTF. The full variable domain, with the rest looked up from reference TRBV9 and TRBJ1-2, is DSGVTQTPKHLITATGQRVTLRCSPRSGDLSVYWYQQSLDQGLQFLIQYYNGEERAKGNILERFSAQQFPDLHSELNLSSLELGDSALYFCASSATDRLYGYTFGSGTRLTVV.

This clone was observed a handful of times. CDR3 amino acids: CATGTGRKDGYTF. As DNA, the CDR3 is TGTGCCACCGGGACAGGGAGAAAGGATGGCTACACCTTC. This chain uses TRBV28 with TRBJ1-2, with 9 bases aligning to TRBD1. Germline V gives CDR1 MDHEN, CDR2 SYDVKM. The CDR3 runs to 13 residues. Trimming took 10 bases from V and 6 from J; bases not matched to a gene: 9.

The chain couples TRBV10-3 to TRBJ2-2; 9 bases map to TRBD1. The CDR3 is 13 amino acids. The germline V gene has CDR1 ENHRY and CDR2 SYGVKD. V shed 8 bases and J 7 bases; nucleotides not matched to a gene: 5. CDR3 sequence: CAIGTGTIGELFF. In nucleotides, the CDR3 is TGTGCCATCGGGACAGGGACCATCGGGGAGCTGTTTTTT.